Only a few counts were recorded for the clone carrying this T cell receptor (beta chain). The data were taken from a study of T-cell reconstitution after alpha-beta-depleted transplantation in children. Construction of the TCRbeta library involved unique molecular identifiers. TCRdb re-called the PCR reads through MiXCR, storing one row per CDR3 protein. The sample has around 500,000 distinct CDR3 sequences; around 12% are singletons. V gave up 6 bases and J gave up 4 bases; unmatched junction bases: 27. The CDR3 loop spans 23 amino acids. Here the sequenced sample was PBMCs from the stem cell graft donor, taken from the stem cell graft. The chain has TRBV6-7 and TRBJ2-2; 12 nucleotides align to TRBD1. TRBV6-7 is an ORF, and what it does is uncertain. The receptor's source is a human donor who donated a stem cell graft to a child with combined immunodeficiency. Written as DNA, the CDR3 is TGTGCCAGCAGGGGCCGGGACAGGGGGCGTTGGGTAAAGGAGGTGGTTAGCACCGGGGAGCTGTTTTTT. Translation: CASRGRDRGRWVKEVVSTGELFF.